This T cell receptor (beta chain) was retrieved from a study of blood T cell repertoires in COVID-19. Looking at the study overall: The United States, Italy and Spain supplied acute and convalescent COVID-19 samples. The cDNA or gDNA used as material had been derived from T cells, B-cell-depleted T cells, or PBMCs.

As handled by the study authors: Amplification with reference gene primers provided the estimates of nucleated cell counts. Profiled with immunoSEQ multiplex PCR; TCRdb holds only in-frame clones, not every one. V, J and clone size are those of that table, while D and trimming were read from the DNA. Here the sample spans around 250,000 clones, roughly 86% being singletons. The TCR was taken from a man at least 80 years old with acute or convalescent COVID-19. Material: peripheral blood.

The CDR3 DNA reads as TGTGCCAGCAGTTTGGTCGGACAGTTACTAACAGATACGCAGTATTTT. This translates into CASSLVGQLLTDTQYF. This rearrangement joins TRBV28 to TRBJ2-3, with D maybe TRBD1 (6 bases). The CDR3 contains 16 residues. Trimming left V 3 bases short and J 3 bases short, with 16 bases between. The germline V gene encodes CDR1 MDHEN and CDR2 SYDVKM.